The 8 T cell receptor beta chains given below trace back to one sample, sequenced in a study of T cell responses to AZD1222 COVID-19 vaccine. Some clones are missing from TCRdb's copy, which holds only in-frame ones; the method was immunoSEQ multiplex PCR. Here the sample spans 99,000 or so clones, roughly 90% being singletons. The sequences come from peripheral blood, collected on day 0 of AZD1222 vaccination. The source is an adult in good health.

The V and J genes are TRBV27 and TRBJ2-2; D uncertain. The CDR3 sequence is 15 residues long. Germline-derived CDR1 and CDR2 are MNHEY and SMNVEV (reference sequence). V was trimmed by 5 bases and J by 1 base, leaving 11 bases between them. DNA of the CDR3: TGTGCCAGCAGTCCTTGGGCAGAGAACACCGGGGAGCTGTTTTTT. Its protein is CASSPWAENTGELFF.

The chain links TRBV15 to TRBJ2-5, with TRBD2 as a possible D gene (6 bases). Germline V lookup: CDR1 LNHNV, CDR2 YYDKDF (reference sequence). The CDR3 consists of 15 residues. The V and J ends lost 0 bases and 6 bases respectively, with 14 bases between them. In DNA, the CDR3 is TGTGCCACCAGCAGAGAGGGGGGAGAGGTGAAGACCCAGTACTTC. This encodes CATSREGGEVKTQYF.

The chain employs TRBV4-1 and TRBJ1-1, with D perhaps matching TRBD1 (6 bases). The CDR3 contains 15 residues. Trimming took off 2 bases at V and 1 base at J, with 11 bases between the two ends. Looked up from germline, CDR1 is MGHRA and CDR2 is YSYEKL. CDR3 in DNA: TGCGCCAGCAGCCAAACCGGGACACAGAACACTGAAGCTTTCTTT. Translation gives CASSQTGTQNTEAFF.

The genes are TRBV20-1 and TRBJ2-5; D is undetermined. V lost 4 bases to trimming and J lost 3 bases, with 6 bases between them. Per germline, CDR1 DFQATT and CDR2 SNEGSKA (reference sequence). This CDR3 has 11 residues. CDR3 bases: TGCAGTGCTATTCTGGAAGAGACCCAGTACTTC. Translating it yields CSAILEETQYF.

V usage is TRBV28 and J usage is TRBJ1-2; the D gene is possibly TRBD1 (5 bases). Trimming took 6 bases from V and 1 from J, leaving 27 bases between them. This CDR3 is 19 amino acids long. CDR1 MDHEN and CDR2 SYDVKM come from the germline V gene. The CDR3 DNA follows: TGTGCCAGCAGAAACCGCAGGAGGGGACCGCGCCAGAATAACTATGGCTACACCTTC. Its translation is CASRNRRRGPRQNNYGYTF.

This chain uses TRBV4-2 with TRBJ2-3; weak D call: TRBD2 (6 bases). The V gene lost 0 bases and the J gene lost 10 bases, with 11 bases spanning the gap. The CDR3 consists of 13 residues. Germline lookup yields CDR1 LGHNA and CDR2 YNFKEQ. The CDR3 DNA follows: TGTGCCAGCAGCCAAGATAGGACTAACGCGCAGTATTTT. It yields the protein CASSQDRTNAQYF.

This chain uses TRBV2 with TRBJ1-1; D ambiguous. The length of the CDR3 is 13 residues. Trimming pared 4 bases from V and 0 bases from J, leaving 6 bases between. The germline gives CDR1 SNHLY, CDR2 FYNNEI. The CDR3 reads CASSGDLNTEAFF. The CDR3 nucleotides read TGTGCCAGCAGTGGTGACTTGAACACTGAAGCTTTCTTT. The variable domain in full, with the rest retrieved from reference TRBV2 and TRBJ1-1, is EPEVTQTPSHQVTQMGQEVILRCVPISNHLYFYWYRQILGQKVEFLVSFYNNEISEKSEIFDDQFSVERPDGSNFTLKIRSTKLEDSAMYFCASSGDLNTEAFFGQGTRLTVV.

The chain has TRBV27 and TRBJ1-6; D is perhaps TRBD1 (6 bases). V was shortened by 5 bases and J by 6 bases, with 17 bases between the two germline ends. The CDR3 extends over 16 amino acids. In germline, CDR1 is MNHEY, CDR2 SMNVEV (reference sequence). The DNA of the CDR3 is TGTGCCAGCAGTAGGGGGTACAGTACCTCTAATTCACCCCTCCACTTT. Its protein is CASSRGYSTSNSPLHF.